The source of this T cell receptor beta chain is a study of blood T cell repertoires in COVID-19. Study details: Acute-phase and convalescent COVID-19 samples originated in the United States, Italy and Spain. From T cells, B-cell-depleted T cells, or PBMCs came the material, which was cDNA or gDNA.

This CDR3 is built from 13 residues. CDR1 LNHNV and CDR2 YYDKDF come from the germline V gene (reference sequence). V trimming: 2 bases; J trimming: 5 bases; junction bases outside the gene matches: 2. Seattle patient enrollment occurred during active infection, with longitudinal follow-up thereafter. In the study's own analysis: Reference gene primer amplification gave nucleated cell count estimates. Here immunoSEQ multiplex PCR was the method, and the copy in TCRdb shows in-frame clones only, minus some. V and J calls and clone size follow that table, whereas D and trimming were derived from the DNA. The sample shows approximately 350,000 clones, about 89% of them seen only once.

Material for sequencing was peripheral blood. This clonotype originated in a woman aged 50 to 60 with COVID-19, enrolled during active disease. The rearrangement joins TRBV15 to TRBJ1-1; 7 bases align to TRBD1. The CDR3 DNA follows: TGTGCCACCAGCAGATCAGGGGGGACTGAAGCTTTCTTT. Encoded protein: CATSRSGGTEAFF.